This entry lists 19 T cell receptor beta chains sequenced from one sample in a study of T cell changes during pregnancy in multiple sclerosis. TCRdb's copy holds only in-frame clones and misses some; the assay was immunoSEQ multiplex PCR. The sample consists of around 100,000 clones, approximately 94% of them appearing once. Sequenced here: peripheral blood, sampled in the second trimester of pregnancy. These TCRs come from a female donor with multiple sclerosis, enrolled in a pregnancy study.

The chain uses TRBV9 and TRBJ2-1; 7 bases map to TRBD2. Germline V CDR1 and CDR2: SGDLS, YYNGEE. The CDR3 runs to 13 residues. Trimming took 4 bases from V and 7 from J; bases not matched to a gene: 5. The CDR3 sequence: CASSSQLANEQFF. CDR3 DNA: TGTGCCAGCAGCTCGCAACTAGCGAATGAGCAGTTCTTC.

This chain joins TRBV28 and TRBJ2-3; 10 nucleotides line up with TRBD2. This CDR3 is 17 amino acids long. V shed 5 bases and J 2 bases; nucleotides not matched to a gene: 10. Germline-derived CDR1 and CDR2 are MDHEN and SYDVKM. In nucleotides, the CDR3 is TGTGCCAGCAGTCCCCCCTTAGCGGGAGGTAACACAGATACGCAGTATTTT. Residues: CASSPPLAGGNTDTQYF. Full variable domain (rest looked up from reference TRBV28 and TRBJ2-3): DVKVTQSSRYLVKRTGEKVFLECVQDMDHENMFWYRQDPGLGLRLIYFSYDVKMKEKGDIPEGYSVSREKKERFSLILESASTNQTSMYLCASSPPLAGGNTDTQYFGPGTRLTVL.

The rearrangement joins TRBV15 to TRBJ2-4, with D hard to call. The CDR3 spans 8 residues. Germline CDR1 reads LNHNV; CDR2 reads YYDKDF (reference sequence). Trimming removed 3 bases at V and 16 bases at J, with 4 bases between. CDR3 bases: TGTGCCACCAGCAGCCAATACTTC. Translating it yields CATSSQYF.

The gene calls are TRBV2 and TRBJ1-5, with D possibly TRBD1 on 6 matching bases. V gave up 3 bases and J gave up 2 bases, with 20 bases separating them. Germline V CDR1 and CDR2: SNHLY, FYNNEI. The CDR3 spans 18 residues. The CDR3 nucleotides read TGTGCCAGCAGTGAGGGCCGTTGGGGGCTGAGAGGCAATCAGCCCCAGCATTTT. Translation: CASSEGRWGLRGNQPQHF. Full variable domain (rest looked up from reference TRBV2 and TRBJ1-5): EPEVTQTPSHQVTQMGQEVILRCVPISNHLYFYWYRQILGQKVEFLVSFYNNEISEKSEIFDDQFSVERPDGSNFTLKIRSTKLEDSAMYFCASSEGRWGLRGNQPQHFGDGTRLSIL.

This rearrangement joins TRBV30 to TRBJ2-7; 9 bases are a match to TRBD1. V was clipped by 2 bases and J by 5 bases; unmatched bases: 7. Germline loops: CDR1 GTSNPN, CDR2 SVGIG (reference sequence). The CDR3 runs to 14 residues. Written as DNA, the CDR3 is TGTGCCTGGAGTCGGACAGGGGCGGTCCACGAGCAGTACTTC. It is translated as CAWSRTGAVHEQYF.

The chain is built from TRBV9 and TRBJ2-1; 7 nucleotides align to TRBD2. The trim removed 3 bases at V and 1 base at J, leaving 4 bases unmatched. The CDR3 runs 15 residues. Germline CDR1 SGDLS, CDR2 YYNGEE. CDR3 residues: CASSESGVSYNEQFF. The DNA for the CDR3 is TGTGCCAGCAGCGAGAGCGGGGTATCCTACAATGAGCAGTTCTTC.

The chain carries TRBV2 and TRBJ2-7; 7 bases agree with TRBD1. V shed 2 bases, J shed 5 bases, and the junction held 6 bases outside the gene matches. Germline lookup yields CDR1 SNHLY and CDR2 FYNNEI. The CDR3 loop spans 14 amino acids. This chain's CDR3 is CASSELTGKHEQYF. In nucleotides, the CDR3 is TGTGCCAGCAGTGAACTGACAGGGAAGCACGAGCAGTACTTC.

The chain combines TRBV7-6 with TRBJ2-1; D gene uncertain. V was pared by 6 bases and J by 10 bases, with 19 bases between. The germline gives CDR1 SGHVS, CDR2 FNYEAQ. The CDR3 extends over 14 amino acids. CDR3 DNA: TGTGCCAGCAGATCCGGCACGCGGTCGAAAGAGCAGTTCTTC. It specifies CASRSGTRSKEQFF.

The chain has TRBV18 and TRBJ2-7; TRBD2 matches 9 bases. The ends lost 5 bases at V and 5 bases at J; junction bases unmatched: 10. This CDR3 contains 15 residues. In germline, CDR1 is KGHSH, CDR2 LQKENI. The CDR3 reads CASSTQLAGSDEQYF. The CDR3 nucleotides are TGTGCCAGCTCAACACAACTAGCGGGCAGTGACGAGCAGTACTTC.

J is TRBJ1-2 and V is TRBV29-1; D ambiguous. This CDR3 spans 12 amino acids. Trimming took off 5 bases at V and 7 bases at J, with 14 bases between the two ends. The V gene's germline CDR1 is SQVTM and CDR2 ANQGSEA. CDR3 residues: CSVRGGIGGYTF. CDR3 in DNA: TGCAGCGTTCGGGGTGGAATCGGTGGCTACACCTTC.

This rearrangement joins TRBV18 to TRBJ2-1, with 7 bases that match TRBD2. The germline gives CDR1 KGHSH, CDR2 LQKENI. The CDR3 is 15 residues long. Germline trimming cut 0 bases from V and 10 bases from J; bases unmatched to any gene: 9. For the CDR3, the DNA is TGTGCCAGCTCACCACCGGGAGGGAGTGGCAGGGAGCAGTTCTTC. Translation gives CASSPPGGSGREQFF.

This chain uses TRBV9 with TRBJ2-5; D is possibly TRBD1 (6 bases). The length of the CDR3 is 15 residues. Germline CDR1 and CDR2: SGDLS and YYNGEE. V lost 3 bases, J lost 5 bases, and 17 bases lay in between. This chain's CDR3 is CASSAHRAPGETQYF. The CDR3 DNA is TGTGCCAGCAGCGCGCACAGGGCCCCGGGGGAGACCCAGTACTTC.

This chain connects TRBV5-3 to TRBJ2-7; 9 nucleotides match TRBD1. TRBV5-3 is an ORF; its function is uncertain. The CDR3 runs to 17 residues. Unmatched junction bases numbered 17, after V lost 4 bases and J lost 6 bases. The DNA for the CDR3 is TGTGCCAGAAGCCCCCGTACAGGGGGCTTGGTGGGGAGCGAGCAGTACTTC. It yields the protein CARSPRTGGLVGSEQYF.

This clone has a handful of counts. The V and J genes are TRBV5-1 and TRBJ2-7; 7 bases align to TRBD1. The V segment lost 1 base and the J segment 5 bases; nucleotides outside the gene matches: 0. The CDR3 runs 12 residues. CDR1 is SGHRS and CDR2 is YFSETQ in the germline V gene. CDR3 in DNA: TGCGCCAGCAGCTTGACAGGGGACGAGCAGTACTTC. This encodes CASSLTGDEQYF.

The CDR3 loop is CASTGGPYQETQYF. In DNA form, the CDR3 reads TGTGCCAGCACGGGGGGGCCGTACCAAGAGACCCAGTACTTC. This chain links TRBV6-5 with TRBJ2-5; 8 bases fit TRBD2. Germline CDR1 reads MNHEY; CDR2 reads SVGAGI. The V and J ends lost 7 bases and 0 bases, in that order; junction bases with no gene match: 4. This CDR3 contains 14 residues.

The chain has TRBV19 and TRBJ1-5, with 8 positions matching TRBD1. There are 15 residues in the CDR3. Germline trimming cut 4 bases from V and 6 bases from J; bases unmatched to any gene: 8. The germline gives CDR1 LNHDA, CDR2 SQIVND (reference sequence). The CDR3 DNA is TGTGCCAGTAGTACACCCGGACAGGGCACTCAGCCCCAGCATTTT. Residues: CASSTPGQGTQPQHF.

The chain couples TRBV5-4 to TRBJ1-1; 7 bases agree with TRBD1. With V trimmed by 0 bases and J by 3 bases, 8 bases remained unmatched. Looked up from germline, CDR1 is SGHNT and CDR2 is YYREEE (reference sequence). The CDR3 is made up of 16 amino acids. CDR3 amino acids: CASSLGIRGPDTEAFF. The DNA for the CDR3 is TGTGCCAGCAGCTTGGGGATTAGGGGGCCGGACACTGAAGCTTTCTTT.

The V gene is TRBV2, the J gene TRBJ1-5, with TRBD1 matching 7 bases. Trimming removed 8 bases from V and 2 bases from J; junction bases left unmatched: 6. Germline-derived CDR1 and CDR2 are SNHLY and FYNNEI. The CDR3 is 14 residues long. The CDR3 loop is CASGSGTGNQPQHF. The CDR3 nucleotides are TGTGCCAGCGGATCCGGGACAGGCAATCAGCCCCAGCATTTT.

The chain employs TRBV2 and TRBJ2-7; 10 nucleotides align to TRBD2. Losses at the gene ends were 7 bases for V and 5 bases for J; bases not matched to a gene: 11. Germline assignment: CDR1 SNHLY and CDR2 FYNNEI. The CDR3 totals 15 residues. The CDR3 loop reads CASTEGAGGLDEQYF. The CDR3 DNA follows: TGTGCCAGCACCGAGGGAGCGGGAGGGTTGGACGAGCAGTACTTC.